The 3 T cell receptor beta chains below were found in one sample sequenced in a study of blood T cell repertoires in COVID-19. Libraries were prepared by immunoSEQ multiplex PCR; TCRdb keeps only in-frame clonotypes and omits some of them. Seen here are 150,000 to 200,000 clones, 90% observed once, and the top ten hold roughly 0.56%. Sequencing was done on a sample of peripheral blood. Every receptor here comes from a man aged 45 to 65 with acute or convalescent COVID-19.

The rearrangement links TRBV23-1 to TRBJ2-3; no clear D gene. TRBV23-1 is reported as an ORF; its role is uncertain. The germline V and J ends were trimmed by 11 bases and 4 bases, with 25 bases remaining between them. This CDR3 is built from 16 residues. Here the CDR3 DNA reads TGCGCCGGTTCCACGCACAAGGCAGGTTCCGCAGATACGCAGTATTTT. Translation gives CAGSTHKAGSADTQYF.

The CDR3 DNA follows: TGTGCCAGCAGAGCCACAGGGCCCCTTCAGTACTTC. Residues: CASRATGPLQYF. V is TRBV2 and J is TRBJ2-4, with D perhaps TRBD1 (6 bases). Trimming pared 6 bases from V and 11 bases from J, leaving 14 bases between. Germline CDR1 is SNHLY and CDR2 is FYNNEI. The CDR3 consists of 12 residues.

This sequence joins TRBV27 and TRBJ1-1, with 9 bases that match TRBD1. This CDR3 is built from 13 residues. Germline loops: CDR1 MNHEY, CDR2 SMNVEV (reference sequence). Germline trimming cut 7 bases from V and 5 bases from J; bases unmatched to any gene: 5. CDR3 DNA sequence: TGTGCCAGCATGGACAGGGGTGGGACTGAAGCTTTCTTT. Residues: CASMDRGGTEAFF.